The 28 T cell receptor beta chains below all came from one sample that was sequenced in a study of Graves' ophthalmopathy and Graves' hyperthyroidism. Amplification from RNA transcripts yielded the TCR beta CDR3 regions. A first-round RT-PCR used HTBI primers, followed by a second-round multiplex PCR. Using its own MiXCR run on the multiplex PCR reads, TCRdb lists one record per CDR3 protein. The sample contains hundreds of thousands of distinct CDR3 sequences, around 50% of which appear only once. The sample taken for sequencing was peripheral blood. The receptors here all came from an adult man with Graves' ophthalmopathy.

The V and J genes are TRBV9 and TRBJ1-1; D is perhaps TRBD1 (5 bases). Germline values: CDR1 SGDLS, CDR2 YYNGEE. CDR3 length equals 15 residues. V gave up 4 bases and J gave up 1 base, with 14 bases separating them. For the CDR3, the DNA is TGTGCCAGCAGCCAGGGTCCATTACAGAACACTGAAGCTTTCTTT. It is translated as CASSQGPLQNTEAFF.

The sample holds many counts of this clonotype. The chain has TRBV7-2 and TRBJ2-5; D call uncertain. The CDR3 spans 12 residues. Trimming removed 6 bases at V and 7 bases at J, with 12 bases between. Germline V CDR1 and CDR2: SGHTA, FQGNSA. The CDR3 nucleotides read TGTGCCAGCAGTCTTGATTGGGGGACCCAGTACTTC. It codes for CASSLDWGTQYF.

This clonotype was recorded at least ten times. The chain combines TRBV10-3 with TRBJ1-4; D might be TRBD1 (5 bases). The CDR3 is made up of 15 amino acids. Germline values: CDR1 ENHRY, CDR2 SYGVKD. V lost 6 bases and J lost 0, with 11 bases in between. CDR3 in amino acids: CAIRATGATNEKLFF. CDR3 bases: TGTGCCATCAGGGCCACGGGGGCAACTAATGAAAAACTGTTTTTT.

This clonotype was counted many times. The chain combines TRBV20-1 with TRBJ1-5; a weak D match, TRBD1 (5 bases). V lost 4 bases and J lost 4, with 14 bases in between. This CDR3 spans 14 amino acids. The germline gives CDR1 DFQATT, CDR2 SNEGSKA (reference sequence). The CDR3 loop reads CSATSAWGNQPQHF. In nucleotides, the CDR3 is TGCAGTGCTACTAGCGCATGGGGGAATCAGCCCCAGCATTTT.

The chain uses TRBV6-1 and TRBJ1-4; 7 positions agree with TRBD1. Germline V CDR1 and CDR2: MNHNS, SASEGT. CDR3 length: 14 residues. Trimming took 4 bases from V and 7 from J; bases not matched to a gene: 6. The DNA of the CDR3 is TGTGCCAGCAGTGTCCCGGGACAGACTGAAAAACTGTTTTTT. This codes for CASSVPGQTEKLFF.

This clonotype was seen a few times. The chain recombines TRBV6-5 with TRBJ1-5; weak D call: TRBD1 (5 bases). The V and J ends lost 6 bases and 3 bases respectively, with 9 bases between them. CDR1 and CDR2 from the germline V gene are MNHEY and SVGAGI. There are 13 residues in the CDR3. Written as DNA, the CDR3 is TGTGCCAGCAGACAGGACCCCAATCAGCCCCAGCATTTT. It encodes CASRQDPNQPQHF.

This clonotype has more than one count but fewer than ten. V usage is TRBV7-2 and J usage is TRBJ2-5, with D possibly matching TRBD2 (6 bases). V lost 7 bases, J lost 5 bases, and 20 bases lay in between. Germline V gene data show CDR1 as SGHTA and CDR2 as FQGNSA. This CDR3 spans 15 amino acids. The CDR3 loop reads CASTSSLALAETQYF. The CDR3, as DNA: TGTGCCAGCACCTCTAGCTTGGCACTAGCCGAGACCCAGTACTTC.

The chain combines TRBV15 with TRBJ1-4; D is perhaps TRBD1 (6 bases). From germline, CDR1 is LNHNV and CDR2 YYDKDF (reference sequence). Trimming removed 1 base from V and 5 bases from J, with 14 bases in between. The length of the CDR3 is 16 residues. CDR3: CATSRGLQGENEKLFF. The CDR3 coding sequence is TGTGCCACCAGCAGAGGATTACAGGGAGAAAATGAAAAACTGTTTTTT.

In its sample, this clonotype was seen once. The J gene is TRBJ1-5, the V gene TRBV29-1; tentative D call: TRBD1 (6 bases). V lost 8 bases and J 10 bases, leaving 12 bases between the germline ends. The CDR3 has 10 residues. Germline loops: CDR1 SQVTM, CDR2 ANQGSEA. The CDR3 nucleotides read TGCAGCACCGGGGGGGGCCCCCAGCATTTT. This translates into CSTGGGPQHF.

The CDR3 coding sequence is TGTGCCACCCGTTCGAGTACTGAAGCTTTCTTT. This sequence encodes CATRSSTEAFF. The V and J genes are TRBV6-5 and TRBJ1-1; no clear D. There are 11 residues in the CDR3. Between the trimmed V and J ends, which lost 10 bases and 5 bases, there was a span of 11 bases. CDR1 is MNHEY and CDR2 is SVGAGI in the germline V gene.

This sequence joins TRBV20-1 and TRBJ1-1; D uncertain. The V end lost 0 bases, the J end lost 8 bases, and 7 bases lay between the germline ends. There are 11 residues in the CDR3. In germline, CDR1 is DFQATT, CDR2 SNEGSKA (reference sequence). In DNA, the CDR3 is TGCAGTGCTAGAGATCGACGAGAAGCTTTCTTT. It specifies CSARDRREAFF.

On this clonotype itself: The junction and the germline gene differ at one end; a read error may be behind it. The rearrangement links TRBV10-3 to TRBJ2-7; D may be TRBD1 (6 bases). Germline V gene lookup returns CDR1 ENHRY and CDR2 SYGVKD. The CDR3 loop spans 13 amino acids. The CDR3: CASSWDTSYEQYF. CDR3 nucleotides: TGTGCCAGCAGTTGGGACACTTCCTACGAGCAGTACTTC.

The chain links TRBV27 to TRBJ2-5, with 7 positions matching TRBD2. V was clipped by 3 bases and J by 4 bases; unmatched bases: 8. From germline, CDR1 is MNHEY and CDR2 SMNVEV (reference sequence). This CDR3 contains 15 residues. The CDR3 region has the DNA TGTGCCAGCAGTTTTAGGGGAGGGAGAGGAGAGACCCAGTACTTC. It codes for CASSFRGGRGETQYF.

The chain couples TRBV20-1 to TRBJ2-5; D ambiguous. Per germline, CDR1 DFQATT and CDR2 SNEGSKA (reference sequence). V gave up 0 bases and J gave up 4 bases, with 12 bases separating them. The CDR3 contains 14 residues. The CDR3 DNA reads as TGCAGTGCTAGAGATCTGAACAGATTAGAGACCCAGTACTTC. It encodes CSARDLNRLETQYF.

The V and J genes are TRBV11-2 and TRBJ1-3; TRBD1 is a possible D gene (5 bases). Germline V gene sequence: CDR1 SGHAT, CDR2 FQNNGV. This CDR3 contains 15 residues. Deletions cut 7 bases from V and 8 bases from J, with 21 bases between. CDR3 nucleotide sequence: TGTGCCAGCAACAAAAGGCTGGGGGACGACGACACCATATATTTT. Translated: CASNKRLGDDDTIYF.

There are many counts of this clonotype. The chain carries TRBV7-2 and TRBJ1-1; tentative D call: TRBD1 (6 bases). The CDR3 consists of 14 residues. Germline lookup yields CDR1 SGHTA and CDR2 FQGNSA. Trimming shortened V by 3 bases and J by 2 bases, and 10 bases separated the two germline ends. The CDR3 region has the DNA TGTGCCAGCAGCTTCGGACAGCTAAACACTGAAGCTTTCTTT. Its protein product is CASSFGQLNTEAFF.

For this clonotype: At one end the junction does not follow the germline gene, possibly because of a read error. This rearrangement joins TRBV10-1 to TRBJ2-2; 11 bases are shared with TRBD2. The length of the CDR3 is 17 residues. The germline gives CDR1 WNHNN, CDR2 SYGVQD (reference sequence). CDR3 protein: CASSISTSGTNTGELFF. As DNA, the CDR3 is TGTGCCAGCAGTATTTCGACTAGCGGGACGAACACCGGGGAGCTGTTTTTT.

This clonotype was observed once. The V and J genes are TRBV19 and TRBJ2-6; possible D gene TRBD1, 5 bases. From germline, CDR1 is LNHDA and CDR2 SQIVND (reference sequence). Deletions cut 9 bases from V and 0 bases from J, with 9 bases between. The CDR3 runs 14 residues. The CDR3 nucleotides are TGTGCCAGCCGACAGCTCTCTGGGGCCAACGTCCTGACTTTC. This translates into CASRQLSGANVLTF.

This clonotype was found a few times. The CDR3 reads CASVSEQGKGYETQYF. The CDR3 DNA reads TGTGCCAGCGTCTCCGAGCAGGGGAAAGGTTACGAGACCCAGTACTTC. The rearrangement links TRBV7-6 to TRBJ2-5, with D perhaps TRBD1 (6 bases). From germline, CDR1 is SGHVS and CDR2 FNYEAQ. This CDR3 contains 16 residues. Trimming removed 8 bases at V and 5 bases at J, with 24 bases between.

The rearrangement uses TRBV10-3 and TRBJ2-2; perhaps TRBD1 as D (6 bases). Germline CDR1 reads ENHRY; CDR2 reads SYGVKD. The CDR3 loop spans 14 amino acids. V lost 6 bases and J 8 bases, leaving 16 bases between the germline ends. The CDR3 here is CAIRGDNPNGELFF. The CDR3 DNA reads TGTGCCATCAGAGGGGACAATCCGAATGGGGAGCTGTTTTTT.

This chain joins TRBV12-3 or TRBV12-4 and TRBJ2-6, with D tentatively TRBD1 (6 bases). The ends were cut back, 4 bases at V and 0 bases at J, with 16 bases in the middle. This CDR3 has 18 residues. This chain's CDR3 is CASSSNTGLYSGANVLTF. Here the CDR3 DNA reads TGTGCCAGCAGTTCTAATACAGGGTTATACTCTGGGGCCAACGTCCTGACTTTC.

CDR3 bases: TGTGCCAGCAGTTACCTAGGTCGCGCCTACGAGCAGTACTTC. It encodes CASSYLGRAYEQYF. V gene TRBV6-5 combines with J gene TRBJ2-7, with unresolved D. The V gene's germline CDR1 is MNHEY and CDR2 SVGAGI. The CDR3 loop spans 14 amino acids. V lost 2 bases and J lost 2, with 10 bases in between.

The chain links TRBV5-5 to TRBJ2-7, with 9 nucleotides matching TRBD1. The CDR3 is made up of 13 amino acids. Germline V gene lookup returns CDR1 SGHKS and CDR2 YYEKEE (reference sequence). The J segment lost 7 bases and the V segment lost 5 bases, leaving 7 bases of the junction unmatched. In DNA, the CDR3 is TGTGCCAGCAGAATACAGGGGGCGCGGGAGCAGTACTTC. Amino acids: CASRIQGAREQYF.

The V call is TRBV20-1, the J call TRBJ2-5, with 9 bases identical to TRBD2. This CDR3 is built from 17 residues. V shed 1 base, J shed 5 bases, and the junction held 14 bases outside the gene matches. Per germline, CDR1 DFQATT and CDR2 SNEGSKA (reference sequence). CDR3 sequence reads: CSARVPSGKALPETQYF. The CDR3 coding sequence is TGCAGTGCTAGAGTCCCTAGCGGGAAGGCCCTCCCCGAGACCCAGTACTTC.

The chain links TRBV20-1 to TRBJ1-2, with D possibly being TRBD1 (5 bases). The germline gives CDR1 DFQATT, CDR2 SNEGSKA (reference sequence). V lost 2 bases and J lost 2, with 6 bases in between. The CDR3 consists of 12 residues. The CDR3 DNA sequence: TGCAGTGCTAGATCAGGGAACTATGGCTACACCTTC. This codes for CSARSGNYGYTF.

This clonotype was seen a few times. The chain employs TRBV2 and TRBJ2-7; maybe TRBD1 (7 bases). The CDR3 runs to 14 residues. V was trimmed by 6 bases and J by 3 bases, leaving 15 bases between them. CDR1 is SNHLY and CDR2 is FYNNEI in the germline V gene. CDR3 residues: CASSFGGTDYEQYF. The CDR3, as DNA: TGTGCCAGCAGCTTTGGGGGGACAGACTACGAGCAGTACTTC.

In its sample, this clonotype was seen a few times. The chain has TRBV19 and TRBJ2-7; TRBD1 aligns across 7 bases. Germline loops: CDR1 LNHDA, CDR2 SQIVND (reference sequence). This CDR3 is built from 13 residues. The V and J ends lost 5 bases and 7 bases, in that order; junction bases with no gene match: 8. This CDR3 is CASSVQTGLEQYF. CDR3 DNA: TGTGCCAGTAGTGTTCAGACAGGGCTTGAGCAGTACTTC. Filled out from reference TRBV19 and TRBJ2-7, the complete variable domain reads DGGITQSPKYLFRKEGQNVTLSCEQNLNHDAMYWYRQDPGQGLRLIYYSQIVNDFQKGDIAEGYSVSREKKESFPLTVTSAQKNPTAFYLCASSVQTGLEQYFGPGTRLTVT.

V usage is TRBV11-1 and J usage is TRBJ2-7; a weak D match, TRBD1 (6 bases). The germline V gene encodes CDR1 SGHAT and CDR2 FQDESV (reference sequence). This CDR3 is 15 amino acids long. V was clipped by 0 bases and J by 2 bases, with 11 bases between them. CDR3 in DNA: TGTGCCAGCAGCTTAGCGGAGACAGGCACCTACGAGCAGTACTTC. The encoded protein is CASSLAETGTYEQYF.